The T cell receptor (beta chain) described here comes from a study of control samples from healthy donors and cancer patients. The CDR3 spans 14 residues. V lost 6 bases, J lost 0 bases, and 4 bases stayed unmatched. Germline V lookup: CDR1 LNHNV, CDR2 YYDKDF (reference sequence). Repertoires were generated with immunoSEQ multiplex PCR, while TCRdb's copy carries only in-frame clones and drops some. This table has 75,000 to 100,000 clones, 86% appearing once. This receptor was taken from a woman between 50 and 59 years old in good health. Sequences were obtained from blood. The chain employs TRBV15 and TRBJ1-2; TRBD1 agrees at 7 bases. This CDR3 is CATRATGTNYGYTF. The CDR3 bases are TGTGCCACCAGGGCGACAGGGACTAACTATGGCTACACCTTC.